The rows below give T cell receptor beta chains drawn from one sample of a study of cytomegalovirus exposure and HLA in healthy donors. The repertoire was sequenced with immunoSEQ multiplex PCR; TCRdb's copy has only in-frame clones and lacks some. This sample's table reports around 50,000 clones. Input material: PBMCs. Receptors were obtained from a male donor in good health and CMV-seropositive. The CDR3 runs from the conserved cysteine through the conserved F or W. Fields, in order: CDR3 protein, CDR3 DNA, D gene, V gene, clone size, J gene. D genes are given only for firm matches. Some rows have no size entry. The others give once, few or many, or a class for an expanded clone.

CDR3: CASSTGLAGGVEQYF
DNA: TGCGCCAGCAGCACTGGACTAGCGGGGGGAGTCGAGCAGTACTTC
D: TRBD2
V: TRBV5-1
size: .
J: TRBJ2-7

CDR3: CASRTSGGTYEQYF
DNA: TGTGCCAGTCGGACGAGCGGGGGGACCTACGAGCAGTACTTC
D: TRBD2
V: TRBV25-1
size: .
J: TRBJ2-7

CDR3: CAWSVRGGASTQYF
DNA: TGTGCCTGGAGTGTACGGGGGGGGGCCAGTACGCAGTATTTT
D: TRBD2
V: TRBV30
size: .
J: TRBJ2-3

CDR3: CAHRRAREREWTNYGYTF
DNA: TGTGCCCACAGAAGAGCCAGAGAGAGGGAATGGACCAACTATGGCTACACCTTC
D: .
V: TRBV21-1
size: .
J: TRBJ1-2

CDR3: CASSFLPTSYEQYF
DNA: TGTGCCAGCAGTTTCCTTCCGACATCCTACGAGCAGTACTTC
D: .
V: TRBV27
size: .
J: TRBJ2-7

CDR3: CASRTGGSTDTQYF
DNA: TGTGCCAGCCGGACAGGGGGCAGCACAGATACGCAGTATTTT
D: TRBD1
V: TRBV2
size: .
J: TRBJ2-3

CDR3: CASSLRQGNTDTQYF
DNA: TGCGCCAGCAGCCTACGACAGGGGAACACAGATACGCAGTATTTT
D: TRBD1
V: TRBV4-1
size: .
J: TRBJ2-3

CDR3: CASSFFSTDTQYF
DNA: TGTGCCAGCAGCTTCTTCTCCACAGATACGCAGTATTTT
D: .
V: TRBV7-2
size: .
J: TRBJ2-3

CDR3: CASSLRDRGAETQYF
DNA: TGTGCCAGCAGCCTCCGGGACAGGGGGGCGGAGACCCAGTACTTC
D: TRBD1
V: TRBV7-9
size: .
J: TRBJ2-5

CDR3: CASSRQGGSYEQYF
DNA: TGTGCCAGCAGTCGACAGGGGGGTTCCTACGAGCAGTACTTC
D: TRBD1
V: TRBV6-5
size: .
J: TRBJ2-7

CDR3: CSAPARAEAFF
DNA: TGCAGTGCTCCGGCGCGGGCAGAAGCTTTCTTT
D: .
V: TRBV20-1
size: .
J: TRBJ1-1

CDR3: CASSPQGASNQPQHF
DNA: TGTGCCAGCTCACCACAGGGGGCCAGCAATCAGCCCCAGCATTTT
D: TRBD1
V: TRBV18
size: .
J: TRBJ1-5

CDR3: CASSLGGYEKLFF
DNA: TGTGCCAGCAGCTTAGGAGGGTATGAAAAACTGTTTTTT
D: .
V: TRBV7-2
size: .
J: TRBJ1-4

CDR3: CASSKCPNFGRTEAFF
DNA: TGTGCCAGCAGCAAATGTCCTAACTTTGGGCGAACTGAAGCTTTCTTT
D: .
V: TRBV21-1
size: .
J: TRBJ1-1

CDR3: CASSVGGVPYEQYF
DNA: TGTGCCAGCAGCGTCGGGGGGGTCCCCTACGAGCAGTACTTC
D: TRBD2
V: TRBV7-2
size: .
J: TRBJ2-7

CDR3: CASSLNLGTGANYGYTF
DNA: TGCGCCAGCAGCTTGAATTTAGGGACAGGGGCTAACTATGGCTACACCTTC
D: TRBD1
V: TRBV5-1
size: .
J: TRBJ1-2

CDR3: CASSPLEWGLGRNYGYTF
DNA: TGTGCCAGCAGCCCACTTGAGTGGGGTTTGGGGCGTAACTATGGCTACACCTTC
D: .
V: TRBV7-2
size: .
J: TRBJ1-2

CDR3: CAWSGDSPYEQYF
DNA: TGTGCCTGGAGTGGGGACAGCCCTTACGAGCAGTACTTC
D: TRBD1
V: TRBV30
size: .
J: TRBJ2-7

CDR3: CASSDGTENTEAFF
DNA: TGTGCCAGCAGTGATGGGACAGAGAACACTGAAGCTTTCTTT
D: TRBD1
V: TRBV6-4
size: .
J: TRBJ1-1

CDR3: CASSGTANYGYTF
DNA: TGTGCCAGCAGTGGGACAGCCAACTATGGCTACACCTTC
D: .
V: TRBV2
size: .
J: TRBJ1-2

CDR3: CASSLQGNQPQHF
DNA: TGTGCCAGCAGCTTGCAGGGCAATCAGCCCCAGCATTTT
D: .
V: TRBV7-9
size: .
J: TRBJ1-5

CDR3: CASSLVSAGASYEQYF
DNA: TGTGCCAGCAGCTTGGTTAGTGCGGGGGCCTCCTACGAGCAGTACTTC
D: .
V: TRBV5-4
size: .
J: TRBJ2-7

CDR3: CASSSLPQGASTGELSF
DNA: TGTGCCAGCAGCTCGCTCCCTCAGGGGGCGAGCACCGGGGAGCTGTCTTTT
D: TRBD1
V: TRBV7-2
size: .
J: TRBJ2-2

CDR3: CASSISGASGANVLTF
DNA: TGCGCCAGCAGCATATCAGGGGCGTCTGGGGCCAACGTCCTGACTTTC
D: .
V: TRBV5-1
size: medium-sized
J: TRBJ2-6

CDR3: CATSRGRGGVHYGYTF
DNA: TGTGCCACCAGCAGAGGGCGAGGGGGTGTGCACTATGGCTACACCTTC
D: .
V: TRBV15
size: .
J: TRBJ1-2

CDR3: CASGQGLTDTQYF
DNA: TGTGCCAGTGGCCAGGGGCTAACAGATACGCAGTATTTT
D: .
V: TRBV19
size: .
J: TRBJ2-3

CDR3: CAWRGKGAGYEQYF
DNA: TGTGCCTGGAGAGGGAAGGGGGCGGGCTACGAGCAGTACTTC
D: TRBD1
V: TRBV30
size: .
J: TRBJ2-7

CDR3: CASSLVSGSNSPLHF
DNA: TGTGCCAGCAGCTTAGTTAGCGGGAGTAATTCACCCCTCCACTTT
D: .
V: TRBV11-2
size: .
J: TRBJ1-6

CDR3: CASSKTGESYNEQFF
DNA: TGCGCCAGCAGCAAGACAGGGGAGTCATACAATGAGCAGTTCTTC
D: TRBD1
V: TRBV5-1
size: .
J: TRBJ2-1

CDR3: CSVGDRSNQPQHF
DNA: TGCAGCGTCGGAGACCGCAGCAATCAGCCCCAGCATTTT
D: .
V: TRBV29-1
size: .
J: TRBJ1-5

CDR3: CASSLYGSDRSSGNTIYF
DNA: TGTGCCAGCAGCTTGTACGGGTCCGACAGGAGCTCTGGAAACACCATATATTTT
D: .
V: TRBV5-6
size: .
J: TRBJ1-3

CDR3: CAWTRGANHNEQFF
DNA: TGTGCCTGGACTCGTGGGGCGAACCACAATGAGCAGTTCTTC
D: .
V: TRBV30
size: .
J: TRBJ2-1

CDR3: CASSPAQGESSGANVLTF
DNA: TGTGCCAGCAGTCCCGCCCAGGGGGAGAGCTCCGGGGCCAACGTCCTGACTTTC
D: TRBD1
V: TRBV27
size: .
J: TRBJ2-6

CDR3: CASNSRGQGEETQYF
DNA: TGTGCCAGCAACTCTAGGGGACAGGGGGAAGAGACCCAGTACTTC
D: TRBD1
V: TRBV13
size: .
J: TRBJ2-5

CDR3: CASSLPGDSYTF
DNA: TGTGCCAGCAGCTTGCCAGGGGATAGCTACACCTTC
D: .
V: TRBV7-2
size: .
J: TRBJ1-2

CDR3: CASSQLAGESTDTQYF
DNA: TGCGCCAGCAGCCAGTTAGCGGGGGAAAGCACAGATACGCAGTATTTT
D: TRBD2
V: TRBV4-1
size: .
J: TRBJ2-3

CDR3: CASRAGTGLFEAFF
DNA: TGTGCCAGCAGAGCCGGGACAGGGCTTTTTGAAGCTTTCTTT
D: TRBD1
V: TRBV28
size: .
J: TRBJ1-1

CDR3: CAIARGQQGSYGYTF
DNA: TGTGCCATTGCCAGGGGGCAACAGGGCTCCTATGGCTACACCTTC
D: TRBD1
V: TRBV10-3
size: .
J: TRBJ1-2

CDR3: CASRGQATNTGELFF
DNA: TGTGCCAGCAGAGGACAGGCCACGAACACCGGGGAGCTGTTTTTT
D: TRBD1
V: TRBV5-4
size: .
J: TRBJ2-2

CDR3: CASTHQGGPEGEQYF
DNA: TGTGCCAGCACCCACCAGGGGGGCCCCGAGGGCGAGCAGTACTTC
D: .
V: TRBV27
size: .
J: TRBJ2-7

CDR3: CAISEGSGGATDTQYF
DNA: TGTGCCATCAGTGAGGGTAGCGGGGGGGCGACAGATACGCAGTATTTT
D: TRBD2
V: TRBV10-3
size: .
J: TRBJ2-3

CDR3: CASSYFGQGYYEQYF
DNA: TGTGCCAGCAGTTACTTTGGACAGGGGTACTACGAGCAGTACTTC
D: TRBD1
V: TRBV6-6
size: .
J: TRBJ2-7

CDR3: CAISESGGGAGDTQYF
DNA: TGTGCCATCAGTGAGTCGGGCGGGGGGGCAGGTGATACGCAGTATTTT
D: TRBD2
V: TRBV10-3
size: .
J: TRBJ2-3

CDR3: CASSEGGTIPGNTIYF
DNA: TGTGCCAGCAGTGAAGGGGGGACAATCCCTGGAAACACCATATATTTT
D: .
V: TRBV2
size: .
J: TRBJ1-3

CDR3: CASSFPGTSGNNEQFF
DNA: TGTGCCAGCAGCTTCCCCGGGACTAGCGGAAACAATGAGCAGTTCTTC
D: TRBD2
V: TRBV5-4
size: .
J: TRBJ2-1

CDR3: CASSRLTGTGSLGPQGYTF
DNA: TGCGCCAGCAGCCGCCTTACCGGGACAGGGAGCCTCGGTCCGCAGGGCTACACCTTC
D: TRBD1
V: TRBV4-3
size: .
J: TRBJ1-2

CDR3: CASSQVQKDQPQHF
DNA: TGCGCCAGCAGCCAAGTACAGAAGGATCAGCCCCAGCATTTT
D: .
V: TRBV4-1
size: .
J: TRBJ1-5

CDR3: CASRNTGGAGEQYF
DNA: TGTGCCAGTAGAAATACAGGGGGCGCCGGCGAGCAGTACTTC
D: TRBD1
V: TRBV19
size: .
J: TRBJ2-7